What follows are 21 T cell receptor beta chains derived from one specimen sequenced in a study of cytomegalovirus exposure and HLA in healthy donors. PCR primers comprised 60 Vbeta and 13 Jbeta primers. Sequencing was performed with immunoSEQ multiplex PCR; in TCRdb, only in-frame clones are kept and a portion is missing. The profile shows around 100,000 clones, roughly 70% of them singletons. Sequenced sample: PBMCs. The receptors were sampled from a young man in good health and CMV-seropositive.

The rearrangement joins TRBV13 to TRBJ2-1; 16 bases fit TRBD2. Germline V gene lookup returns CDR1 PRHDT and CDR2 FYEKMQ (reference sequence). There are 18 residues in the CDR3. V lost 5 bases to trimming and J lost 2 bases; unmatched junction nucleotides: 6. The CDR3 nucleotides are TGTGCCAGCAGCGGGGAAGGGACTAGCGGGGGGGCCTACAATGAGCAGTTCTTC. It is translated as CASSGEGTSGGAYNEQFF.

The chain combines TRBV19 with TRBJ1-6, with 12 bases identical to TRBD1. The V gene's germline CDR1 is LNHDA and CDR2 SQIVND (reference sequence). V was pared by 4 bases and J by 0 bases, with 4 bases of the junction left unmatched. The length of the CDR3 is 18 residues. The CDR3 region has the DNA TGTGCCAGTAGTACCGGGACAGGGGGCGCCTCCTATAATTCACCCCTCCACTTT. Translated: CASSTGTGGASYNSPLHF.

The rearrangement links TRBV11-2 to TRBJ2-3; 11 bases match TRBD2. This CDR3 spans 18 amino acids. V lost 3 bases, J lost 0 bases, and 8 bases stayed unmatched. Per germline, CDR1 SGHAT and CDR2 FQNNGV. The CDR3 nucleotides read TGTGCCAGCAGCTTTAGCGGGGGGGGGTTCTCGAGCACAGATACGCAGTATTTT. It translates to CASSFSGGGFSSTDTQYF.

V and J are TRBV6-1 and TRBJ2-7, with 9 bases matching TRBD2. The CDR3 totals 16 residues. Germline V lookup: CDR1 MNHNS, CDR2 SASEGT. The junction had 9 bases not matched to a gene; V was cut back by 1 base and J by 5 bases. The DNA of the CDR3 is TGTGCCAGCAGTGAAGATCCCCTAGCGGGATGGAACGAGCAGTACGTC. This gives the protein CASSEDPLAGWNEQYV.

The CDR3 protein is CASSLVLAGTGELFF. CDR3 bases: TGTGCCAGCAGCCTCGTTCTAGCGGGCACCGGGGAGCTGTTTTTT. This chain links TRBV7-3 with TRBJ2-2, with 8 bases identical to TRBD2. Losses at the gene ends were 5 bases for V and 4 bases for J; bases not matched to a gene: 6. Germline V gene data show CDR1 as SGHTA and CDR2 as FQGTGA. The CDR3 sequence is 15 residues long.

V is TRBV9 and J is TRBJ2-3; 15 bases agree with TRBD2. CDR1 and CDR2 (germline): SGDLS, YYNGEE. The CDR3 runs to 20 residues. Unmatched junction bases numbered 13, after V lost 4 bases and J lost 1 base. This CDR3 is CASSYGTSGRRRWGTDTQYF. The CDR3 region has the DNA TGTGCCAGCAGCTACGGGACTAGCGGGAGGAGGAGGTGGGGCACAGATACGCAGTATTTT. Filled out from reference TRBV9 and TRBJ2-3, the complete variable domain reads DSGVTQTPKHLITATGQRVTLRCSPRSGDLSVYWYQQSLDQGLQFLIQYYNGEERAKGNILERFSAQQFPDLHSELNLSSLELGDSALYFCASSYGTSGRRRWGTDTQYFGPGTRLTVL.

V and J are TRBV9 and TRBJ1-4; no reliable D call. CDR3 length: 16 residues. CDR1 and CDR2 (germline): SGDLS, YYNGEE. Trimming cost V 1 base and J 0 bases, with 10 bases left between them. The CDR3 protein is CASSVYSTPTNEKLFF. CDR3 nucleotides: TGTGCCAGCAGCGTATACAGTACTCCAACTAATGAAAAACTGTTTTTT.

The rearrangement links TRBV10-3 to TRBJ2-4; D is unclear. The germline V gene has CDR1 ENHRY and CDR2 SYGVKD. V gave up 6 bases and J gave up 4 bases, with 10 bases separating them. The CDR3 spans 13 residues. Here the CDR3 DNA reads TGTGCCATCAGCCAAGGAGCTAAAAACATTCAGTACTTC. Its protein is CAISQGAKNIQYF.

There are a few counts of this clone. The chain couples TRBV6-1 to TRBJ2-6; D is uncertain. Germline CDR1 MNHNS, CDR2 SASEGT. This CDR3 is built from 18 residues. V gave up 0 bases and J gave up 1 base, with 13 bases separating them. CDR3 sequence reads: CASSEAMAIFSGANVLTF. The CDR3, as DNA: TGTGCCAGCAGTGAAGCGATGGCAATTTTTTCTGGGGCCAACGTCCTGACTTTC.

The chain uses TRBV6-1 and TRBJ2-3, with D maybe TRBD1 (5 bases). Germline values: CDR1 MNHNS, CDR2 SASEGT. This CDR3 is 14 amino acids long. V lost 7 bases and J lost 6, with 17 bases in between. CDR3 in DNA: TGTGCCAGCACTATGGACACGCCGAAGGATACGCAGTATTTT. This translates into CASTMDTPKDTQYF.

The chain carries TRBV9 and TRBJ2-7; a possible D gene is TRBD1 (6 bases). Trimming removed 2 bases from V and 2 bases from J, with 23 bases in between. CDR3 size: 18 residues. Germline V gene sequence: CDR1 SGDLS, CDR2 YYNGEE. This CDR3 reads CASSVPRVQGYGAYEQYV. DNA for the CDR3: TGTGCCAGCAGCGTCCCTCGAGTTCAGGGGTACGGGGCCTACGAGCAGTACGTC.

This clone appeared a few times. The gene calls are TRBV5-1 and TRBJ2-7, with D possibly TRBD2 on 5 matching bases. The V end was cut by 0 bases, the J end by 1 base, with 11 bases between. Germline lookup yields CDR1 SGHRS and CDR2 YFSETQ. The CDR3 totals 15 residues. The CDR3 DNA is TGCGCCAGCAGCTTGGGGAACGGAGGATCCTACGAGCAGTACGTC. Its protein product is CASSLGNGGSYEQYV.

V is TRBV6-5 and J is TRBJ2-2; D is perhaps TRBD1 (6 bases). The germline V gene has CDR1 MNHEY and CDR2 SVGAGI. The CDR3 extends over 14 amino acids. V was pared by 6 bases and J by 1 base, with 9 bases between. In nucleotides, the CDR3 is TGTGCCAGCAGGAGACAGGTGAACACCGGGGAGCTGTTTTTT. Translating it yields CASRRQVNTGELFF.

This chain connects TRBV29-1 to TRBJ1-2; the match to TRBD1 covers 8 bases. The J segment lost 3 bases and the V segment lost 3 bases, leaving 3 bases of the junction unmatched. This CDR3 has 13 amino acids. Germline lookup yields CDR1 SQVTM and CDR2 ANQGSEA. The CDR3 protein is CSVEAGGDYGYTF. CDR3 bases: TGCAGCGTTGAGGCAGGGGGCGACTATGGCTACACCTTC.

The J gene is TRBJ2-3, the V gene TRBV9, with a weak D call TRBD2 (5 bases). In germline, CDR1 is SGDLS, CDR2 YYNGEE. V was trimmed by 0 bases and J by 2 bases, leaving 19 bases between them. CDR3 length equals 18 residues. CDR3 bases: TGTGCCAGCAGCGTAGGTGGGGAGCTTACTGATTCCACAGATACGCAGTATTTT. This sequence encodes CASSVGGELTDSTDTQYF.

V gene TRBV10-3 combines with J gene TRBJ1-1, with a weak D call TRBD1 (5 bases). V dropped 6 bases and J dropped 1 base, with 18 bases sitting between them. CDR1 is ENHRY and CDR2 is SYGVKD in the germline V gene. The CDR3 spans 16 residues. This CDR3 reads CAIREQGEGRNTEAFF. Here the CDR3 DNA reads TGTGCCATCAGGGAACAAGGGGAGGGTAGGAACACTGAAGCTTTCTTT.

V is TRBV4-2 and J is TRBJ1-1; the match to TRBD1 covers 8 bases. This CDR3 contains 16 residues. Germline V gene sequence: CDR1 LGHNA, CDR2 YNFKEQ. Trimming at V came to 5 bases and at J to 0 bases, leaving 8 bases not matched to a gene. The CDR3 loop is CASSGAGGPMNTEAFF. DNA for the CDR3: TGTGCCAGCAGCGGTGCAGGGGGCCCTATGAACACTGAAGCTTTCTTT.

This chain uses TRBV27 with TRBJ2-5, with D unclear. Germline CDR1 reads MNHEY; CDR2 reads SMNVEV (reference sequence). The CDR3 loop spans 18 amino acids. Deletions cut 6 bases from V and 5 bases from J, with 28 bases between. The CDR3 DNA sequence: TGTGCCAGCAGACCCTACACCCTCGTTTTCGAGCTCGGGGAGACCCAGTACTTC. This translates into CASRPYTLVFELGETQYF.

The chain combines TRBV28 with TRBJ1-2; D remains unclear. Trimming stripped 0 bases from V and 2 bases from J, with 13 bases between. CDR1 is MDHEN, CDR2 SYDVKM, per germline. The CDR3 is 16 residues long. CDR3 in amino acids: CASSLWAEEVNYGYTF. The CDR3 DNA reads TGTGCCAGCAGTTTATGGGCAGAGGAGGTGAACTATGGCTACACCTTC.

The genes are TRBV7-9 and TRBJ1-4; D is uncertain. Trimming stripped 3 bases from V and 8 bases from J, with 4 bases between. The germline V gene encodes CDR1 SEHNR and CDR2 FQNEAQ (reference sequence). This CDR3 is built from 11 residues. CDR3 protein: CASSFFEKLFF. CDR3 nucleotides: TGTGCCAGCAGCTTCTTCGAAAAACTGTTTTTT.

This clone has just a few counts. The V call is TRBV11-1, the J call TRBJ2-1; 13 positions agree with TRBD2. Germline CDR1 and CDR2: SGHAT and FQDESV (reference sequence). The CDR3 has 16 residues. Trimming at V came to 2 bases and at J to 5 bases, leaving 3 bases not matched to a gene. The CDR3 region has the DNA TGTGCCAGCAGCTTACAACTAGCGGGAGGGAACAATGAGCAGTTCTTC. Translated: CASSLQLAGGNNEQFF.